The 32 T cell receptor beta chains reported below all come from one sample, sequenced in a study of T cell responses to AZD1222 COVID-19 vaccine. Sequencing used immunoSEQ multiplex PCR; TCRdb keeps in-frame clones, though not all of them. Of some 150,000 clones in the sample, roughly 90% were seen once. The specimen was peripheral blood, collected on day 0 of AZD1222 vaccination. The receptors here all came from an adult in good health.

The CDR3 nucleotides are TGTGCCAGTAGTATAGGGACTGACCATCAGCCCCAGCATTTT. Translation gives CASSIGTDHQPQHF. J is TRBJ1-5 and V is TRBV19; no firm D call. The CDR3 is made up of 14 amino acids. Germline V CDR1 and CDR2: LNHDA, SQIVND (reference sequence). Trimming left V 1 base short and J 5 bases short, with 9 bases between.

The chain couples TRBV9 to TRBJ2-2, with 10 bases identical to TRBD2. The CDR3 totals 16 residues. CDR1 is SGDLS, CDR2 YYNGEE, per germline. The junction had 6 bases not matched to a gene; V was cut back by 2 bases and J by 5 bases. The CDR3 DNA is TGTGCCAGCAGCGTGGCTAGCGGGAGTGGAACCGGGGAGCTGTTTTTT. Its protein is CASSVASGSGTGELFF.

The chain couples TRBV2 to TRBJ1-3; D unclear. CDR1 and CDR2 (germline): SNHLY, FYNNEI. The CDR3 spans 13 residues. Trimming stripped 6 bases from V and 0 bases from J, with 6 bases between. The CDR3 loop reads CASRTSSGNTIYF. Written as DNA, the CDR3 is TGTGCCAGCAGGACAAGCTCTGGAAACACCATATATTTT. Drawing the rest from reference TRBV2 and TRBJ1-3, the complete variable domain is EPEVTQTPSHQVTQMGQEVILRCVPISNHLYFYWYRQILGQKVEFLVSFYNNEISEKSEIFDDQFSVERPDGSNFTLKIRSTKLEDSAMYFCASRTSSGNTIYFGEGSWLTVV.

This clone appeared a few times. The CDR3 nucleotides read TGTGCCAGCAGACCGGGACAGGGAAATGGCTACACCTTC. It encodes CASRPGQGNGYTF. This sequence joins TRBV28 and TRBJ1-2; TRBD1 aligns across 9 bases. Germline V lookup: CDR1 MDHEN, CDR2 SYDVKM. The CDR3 has 13 residues. Trimming removed 6 bases from V and 6 bases from J; junction bases left unmatched: 5.

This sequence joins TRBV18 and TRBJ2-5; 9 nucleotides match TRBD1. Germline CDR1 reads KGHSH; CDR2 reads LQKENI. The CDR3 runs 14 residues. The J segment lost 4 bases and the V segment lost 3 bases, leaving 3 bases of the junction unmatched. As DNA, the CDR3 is TGTGCCAGCTCACCCGGGACAGGGTCAGAGACCCAGTACTTC. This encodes CASSPGTGSETQYF.

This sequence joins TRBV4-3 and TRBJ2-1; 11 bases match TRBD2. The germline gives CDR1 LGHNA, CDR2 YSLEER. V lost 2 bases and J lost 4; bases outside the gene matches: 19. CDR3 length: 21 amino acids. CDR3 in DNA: TGCGCCAGCAGCCAAAGACCCATAGCGGGAGGGAGAAGAGGGCTATACAATGAGCAGTTCTTC. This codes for CASSQRPIAGGRRGLYNEQFF.

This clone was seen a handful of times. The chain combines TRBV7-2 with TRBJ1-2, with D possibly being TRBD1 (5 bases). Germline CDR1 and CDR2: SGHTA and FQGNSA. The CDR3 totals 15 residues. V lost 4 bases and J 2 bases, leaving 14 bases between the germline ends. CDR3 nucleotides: TGTGCCAGCAGCTCCCTCCCGGGGGGAAACTATGGCTACACCTTC. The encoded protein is CASSSLPGGNYGYTF.

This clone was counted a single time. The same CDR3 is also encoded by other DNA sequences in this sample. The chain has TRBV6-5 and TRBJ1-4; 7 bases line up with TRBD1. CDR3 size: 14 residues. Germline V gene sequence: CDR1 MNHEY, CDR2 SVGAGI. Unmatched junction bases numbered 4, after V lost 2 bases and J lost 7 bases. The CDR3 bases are TGTGCCAGCAGTTACGGCAGGGGGGGTGAAAAACTGTTTTTT. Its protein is CASSYGRGGEKLFF.

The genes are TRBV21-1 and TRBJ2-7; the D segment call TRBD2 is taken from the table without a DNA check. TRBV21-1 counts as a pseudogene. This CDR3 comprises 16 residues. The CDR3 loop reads CASSKICGGGPYEQYF. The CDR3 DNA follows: TGTGCCAGCAGCAAAATATGCGGCGGGGGACCCTACGAGCAGTACTTC.

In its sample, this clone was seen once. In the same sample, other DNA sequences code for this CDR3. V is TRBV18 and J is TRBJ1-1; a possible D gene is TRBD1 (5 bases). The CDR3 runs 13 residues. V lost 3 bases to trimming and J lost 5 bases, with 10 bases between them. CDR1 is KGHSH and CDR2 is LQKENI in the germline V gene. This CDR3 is CASSPLGGTEAFF. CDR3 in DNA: TGTGCCAGCTCACCCCTCGGGGGGACTGAAGCTTTCTTT.

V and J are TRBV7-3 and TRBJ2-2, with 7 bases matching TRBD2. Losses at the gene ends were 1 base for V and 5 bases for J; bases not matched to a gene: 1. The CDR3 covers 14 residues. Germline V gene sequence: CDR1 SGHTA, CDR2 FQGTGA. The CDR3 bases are TGTGCCAGCAGCTTAAGGCGGGGGACCGGGGAGCTGTTTTTT. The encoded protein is CASSLRRGTGELFF.

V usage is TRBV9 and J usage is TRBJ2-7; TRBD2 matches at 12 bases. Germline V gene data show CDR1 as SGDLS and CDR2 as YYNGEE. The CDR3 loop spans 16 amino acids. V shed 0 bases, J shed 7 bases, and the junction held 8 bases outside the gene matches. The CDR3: CASSVGPLAGGSEQYF. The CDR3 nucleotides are TGTGCCAGCAGCGTAGGGCCCCTAGCGGGAGGGTCTGAGCAGTACTTC.

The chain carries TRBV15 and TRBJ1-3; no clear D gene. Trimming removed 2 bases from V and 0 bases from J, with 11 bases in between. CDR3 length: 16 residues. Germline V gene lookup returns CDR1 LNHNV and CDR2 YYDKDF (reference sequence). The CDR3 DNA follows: TGTGCCACCAGCAGACCCGGACGGCACTCTGGAAACACCATATATTTT. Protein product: CATSRPGRHSGNTIYF.

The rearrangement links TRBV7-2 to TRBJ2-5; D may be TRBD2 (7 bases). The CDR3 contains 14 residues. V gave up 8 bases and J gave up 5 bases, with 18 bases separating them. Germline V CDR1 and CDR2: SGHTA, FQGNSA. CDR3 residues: CASGGGGFGETQYF. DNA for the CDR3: TGTGCCAGCGGGGGAGGGGGGTTTGGGGAGACCCAGTACTTC.

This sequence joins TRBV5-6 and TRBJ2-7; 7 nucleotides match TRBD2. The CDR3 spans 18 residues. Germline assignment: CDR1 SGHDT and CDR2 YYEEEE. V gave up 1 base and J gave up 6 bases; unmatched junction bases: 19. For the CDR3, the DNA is TGTGCCAGCAGCTTGTTCGGGCGGGGGAGGACCGTTTACGGCGAGCAGTACTTC. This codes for CASSLFGRGRTVYGEQYF.

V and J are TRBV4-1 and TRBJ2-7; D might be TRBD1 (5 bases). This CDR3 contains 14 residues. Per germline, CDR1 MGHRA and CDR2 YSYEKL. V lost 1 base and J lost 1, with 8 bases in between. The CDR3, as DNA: TGCGCCAGCAGCCAAGGGAAGGGGTCCTACGAGCAGTACTTC. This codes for CASSQGKGSYEQYF.

The CDR3 DNA is TGTGCCAGCAGCTCGGGACAGGGCGGGTATAATGAGCAGTTCTTC. Its translation is CASSSGQGGYNEQFF. The rearrangement joins TRBV7-3 to TRBJ2-1; TRBD1 agrees at 9 bases. Germline CDR1 and CDR2: SGHTA and FQGTGA. Trimming took 4 bases from V and 7 from J; bases not matched to a gene: 8. CDR3 length: 15 amino acids.

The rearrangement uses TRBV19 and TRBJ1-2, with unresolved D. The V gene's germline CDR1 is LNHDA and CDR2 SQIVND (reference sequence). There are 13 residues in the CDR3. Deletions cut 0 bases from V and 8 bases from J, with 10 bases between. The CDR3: CASSIEGRRGYTF. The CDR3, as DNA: TGTGCCAGTAGTATAGAAGGGCGGAGGGGCTACACCTTC. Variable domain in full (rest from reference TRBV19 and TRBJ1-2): DGGITQSPKYLFRKEGQNVTLSCEQNLNHDAMYWYRQDPGQGLRLIYYSQIVNDFQKGDIAEGYSVSREKKESFPLTVTSAQKNPTAFYLCASSIEGRRGYTFGSGTRLTVV.

This CDR3 is CASSSGHFSEKLFF. The CDR3 nucleotides are TGTGCCAGCAGCTCCGGACATTTTAGTGAAAAACTGTTTTTT. V is TRBV7-2 and J is TRBJ1-4; possible D gene TRBD1, 5 bases. V gave up 4 bases and J gave up 7 bases, with 13 bases separating them. This CDR3 is 14 amino acids long. Germline assignment: CDR1 SGHTA and CDR2 FQGNSA.

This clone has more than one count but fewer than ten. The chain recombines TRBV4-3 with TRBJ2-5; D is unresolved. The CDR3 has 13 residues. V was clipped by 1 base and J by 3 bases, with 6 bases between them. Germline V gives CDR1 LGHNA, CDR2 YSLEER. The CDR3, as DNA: TGCGCCAGCAGCCAAGGACTGGAAGAGACCCAGTACTTC. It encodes CASSQGLEETQYF.

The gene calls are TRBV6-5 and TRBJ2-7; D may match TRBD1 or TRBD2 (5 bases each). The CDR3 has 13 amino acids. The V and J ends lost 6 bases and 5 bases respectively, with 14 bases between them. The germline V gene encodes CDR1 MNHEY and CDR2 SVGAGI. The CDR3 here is CASRTHQGDEQYF. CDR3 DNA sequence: TGTGCCAGCAGGACCCACCAGGGAGACGAGCAGTACTTC.

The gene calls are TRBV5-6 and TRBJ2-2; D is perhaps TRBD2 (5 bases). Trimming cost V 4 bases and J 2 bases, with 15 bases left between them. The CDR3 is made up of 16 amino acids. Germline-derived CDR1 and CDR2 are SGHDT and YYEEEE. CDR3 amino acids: CASSGGGYSNTGELFF. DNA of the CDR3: TGTGCCAGCAGCGGCGGAGGTTATAGTAACACCGGGGAGCTGTTTTTT.

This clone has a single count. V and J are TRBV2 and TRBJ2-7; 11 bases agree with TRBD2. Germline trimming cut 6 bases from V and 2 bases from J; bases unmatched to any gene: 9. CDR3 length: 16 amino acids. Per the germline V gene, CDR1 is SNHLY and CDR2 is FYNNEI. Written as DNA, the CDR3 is TGTGCCAGCAGGCCTAGCGGGGGGACTTCCCCCTACGAGCAGTACTTC. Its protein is CASRPSGGTSPYEQYF.

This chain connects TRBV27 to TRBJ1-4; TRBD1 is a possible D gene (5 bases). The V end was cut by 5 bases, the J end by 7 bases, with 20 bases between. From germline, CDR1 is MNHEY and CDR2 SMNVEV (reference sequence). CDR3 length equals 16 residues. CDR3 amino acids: CASSLLGQGGSEKLFF. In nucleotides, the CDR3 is TGTGCCAGCAGTCTCTTGGGGCAGGGAGGGAGTGAAAAACTGTTTTTT. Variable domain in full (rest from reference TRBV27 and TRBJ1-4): EAQVTQNPRYLITVTGKKLTVTCSQNMNHEYMSWYRQDPGLGLRQIYYSMNVEVTDKGDVPEGYKVSRKEKRNFPLILESPSPNQTSLYFCASSLLGQGGSEKLFFGSGTQLSVL.

CDR3 DNA sequence: TGCGCCAGCAGCCAAGAAGAAGTTATACAGGGGAGGAGGACTGAAGCTTTCTTT. Amino acid sequence: CASSQEEVIQGRRTEAFF. The chain is built from TRBV4-1 and TRBJ1-1, with 7 bases lining up with TRBD1. V gave up 0 bases and J gave up 5 bases; unmatched junction bases: 15. This CDR3 has 18 residues. Germline-derived CDR1 and CDR2 are MGHRA and YSYEKL.

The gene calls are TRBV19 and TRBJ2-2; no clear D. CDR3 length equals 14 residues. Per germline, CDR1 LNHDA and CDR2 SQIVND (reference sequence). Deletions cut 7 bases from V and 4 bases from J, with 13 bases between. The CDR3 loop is CASTIEALTGELFF. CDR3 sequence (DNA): TGTGCCAGTACCATCGAAGCCCTCACCGGGGAGCTGTTTTTT.

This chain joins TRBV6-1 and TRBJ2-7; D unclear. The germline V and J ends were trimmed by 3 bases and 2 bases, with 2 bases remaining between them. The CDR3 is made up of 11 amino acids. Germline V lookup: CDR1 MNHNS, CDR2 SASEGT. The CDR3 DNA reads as TGTGCCAGCAGTGACCCCTACGAGCAGTACTTC. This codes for CASSDPYEQYF.

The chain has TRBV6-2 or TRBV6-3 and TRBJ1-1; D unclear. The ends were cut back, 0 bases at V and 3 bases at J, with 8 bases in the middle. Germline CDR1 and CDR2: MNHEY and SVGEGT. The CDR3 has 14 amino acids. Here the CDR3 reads CASSYSKWDTEAFF. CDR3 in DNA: TGTGCCAGCAGTTACTCGAAGTGGGACACTGAAGCTTTCTTT.

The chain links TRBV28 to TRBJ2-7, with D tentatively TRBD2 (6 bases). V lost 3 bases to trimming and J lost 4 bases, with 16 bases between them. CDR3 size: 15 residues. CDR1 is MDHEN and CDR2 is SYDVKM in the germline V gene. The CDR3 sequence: CASSLAGPGFYEQYF. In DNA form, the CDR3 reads TGTGCCAGCAGTTTGGCGGGGCCGGGATTTTACGAGCAGTACTTC.

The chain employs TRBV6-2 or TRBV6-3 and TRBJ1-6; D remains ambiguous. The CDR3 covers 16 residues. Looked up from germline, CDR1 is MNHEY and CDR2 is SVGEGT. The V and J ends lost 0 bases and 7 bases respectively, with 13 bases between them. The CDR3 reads CASSYSLLDGNSPLHF. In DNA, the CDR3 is TGTGCCAGCAGTTACTCACTCTTGGACGGGAATTCACCCCTCCACTTT.

CDR3 DNA: TGCGCCAGCAGCTTGCGGTCTAGCGGGTGGAACCAAGAGACCCAGTACTTC. Translation gives CASSLRSSGWNQETQYF. The genes are TRBV5-1 and TRBJ2-5; 8 positions match TRBD2. From germline, CDR1 is SGHRS and CDR2 YFSETQ. Trimming took 1 base from V and 0 from J; bases not matched to a gene: 8. The CDR3 covers 17 residues.

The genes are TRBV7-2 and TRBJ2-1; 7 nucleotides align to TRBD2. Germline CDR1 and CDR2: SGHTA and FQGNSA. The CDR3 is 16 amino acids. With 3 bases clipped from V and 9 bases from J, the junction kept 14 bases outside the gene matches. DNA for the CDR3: TGTGCCAGCAGCTTTAGGGTGGGCGGGAGTCGCAGTGAGCAGTTCTTC. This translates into CASSFRVGGSRSEQFF. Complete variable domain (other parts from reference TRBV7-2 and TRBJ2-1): GAGVSQSPSNKVTEKGKDVELRCDPISGHTALYWYRQSLGQGLEFLIYFQGNSAPDKSGLPSDRFSAERTGGSVSTLTIQRTQQEDSAVYLCASSFRVGGSRSEQFFGPGTRLTVL.